The rows below give T cell receptor beta chains drawn from one sample of a study of T cells after somatic rescue of genetic block. TCRdb keeps only in-frame clones here, not all; method: immunoSEQ multiplex PCR. The sample includes around 67,000 clones, 90% to 95% of them seen just once. Material for sequencing was peripheral blood mononuclear cells (PBMCs). Receptors were obtained from a man aged 40-55 years. The CDR3 runs from the conserved cysteine through the conserved F or W. The D gene is left open where the match is weak. A row's size may be missing; if present it is once, few, many or a size class.

NA TRBJ1-4 NA TRBV5-5 15 CASSASGTANEKLFF TGTGCCAGCAGCGCATCCGGGACTGCCAATGAAAAACTGTTTTTT
NA TRBJ1-3 NA TRBV6-6 14 CASSRGGSGNTIYF TGTGCCAGCAGCCGGGGGGGCTCTGGAAACACCATATATTTT
NA TRBJ1-1 NA TRBV30 13 CAWSTTGNTEAFF TGTGCCTGGAGTACGACAGGGAACACTGAAGCTTTCTTT
NA TRBJ2-7 NA TRBV7-9 13 CASSLWTSYEQYF TGTGCCAGCAGCTTATGGACCTCCTACGAGCAGTACTTC
NA TRBJ2-4 NA TRBV4-1 17 CASSQGRWEIVKNIQYF TGCGCCAGCAGCCAAGGAAGGTGGGAGATTGTCAAAAACATTCAGTACTTC
NA TRBJ2-1 NA TRBV2 12 CASRGGLDEQFF TGTGCCAGCAGGGGTGGTTTGGATGAGCAGTTCTTC
NA TRBJ2-1 once TRBV7-9 15 CASSLSGTSYNEQFF TGTGCCAGCAGCTTAAGCGGTACCTCCTACAATGAGCAGTTCTTC
TRBD2 TRBJ2-3 NA TRBV5-6 15 CASSLGLAGADTQYF TGTGCCAGCAGCTTGGGCCTAGCGGGAGCAGATACGCAGTATTTT
NA TRBJ2-2 NA TRBV6-5 15 CAISPSARVDGELFF TGTGCCATCTCCCCCTCCGCCAGGGTCGACGGGGAGCTGTTTTTT
NA TRBJ2-1 NA TRBV7-2 13 CASSYTEGNEQFF TGTGCCAGCAGCTACACAGAGGGGAATGAGCAGTTCTTC
NA TRBJ1-1 NA TRBV28 12 CASSSGDREAFF TGTGCCAGCAGTTCAGGGGACCGCGAAGCTTTCTTT
NA TRBJ1-2 NA TRBV6-5 13 CASKRAANYGYTF TGTGCCAGCAAGAGGGCTGCTAACTATGGCTACACCTTC
TRBD1 TRBJ1-1 NA TRBV10-3 14 CAIRGQAMNTEAFF TGTGCCATCAGGGGACAGGCGATGAACACTGAAGCTTTCTTT
NA TRBJ1-3 NA TRBV5-6 17 CASSSIPRRISGNTIYF TGTGCCAGCAGTTCGATTCCAAGACGGATCTCTGGAAACACCATATATTTT
NA TRBJ1-1 NA TRBV6-6 14 CASSYSEVNTEAFF TGTGCCAGCAGTTACTCGGAGGTGAACACTGAAGCTTTCTTT
NA TRBJ1-2 NA TRBV7-2 14 CASRLPLDYYGYTF TGTGCCAGCAGACTTCCCTTGGACTATTATGGCTACACCTTC
NA TRBJ1-1 NA TRBV4-1 14 CASSHYRGPTEAFF TGCGCCAGCAGCCACTACCGGGGCCCCACTGAAGCTTTCTTT
TRBD1 TRBJ2-2 NA TRBV11-2 16 CASSLVPGGNTGELFF TGTGCCAGCAGCTTAGTTCCAGGGGGCAACACCGGGGAGCTGTTTTTT